The 19 T cell receptor beta chains listed next were all sequenced from one sample in a study of shared clonotypes between healthy human individuals. CD8 cells regarded as naive lacked CD45RO, were positively chosen for CCR7, and omitted terminally differentiated effector memory CD45RA+ cells. Sequencing was performed with immunoSEQ multiplex PCR; in TCRdb, only in-frame clones are kept and a portion is missing. Here the sample spans 1.5 million to 2.5 million clones, approximately 94% being singletons. Sequenced: naive CD8+ T cells sorted from blood. All receptors derive from a man younger than 30 in good health.

V is TRBV29-1 and J is TRBJ1-1; a weak D match, TRBD1 (5 bases). CDR3 length: 12 residues. CDR1 and CDR2 (germline): SQVTM, ANQGSEA. Trimming took 7 bases from V and 1 from J, leaving 10 bases between them. CDR3 protein: CSGLQENTEAFF. For the CDR3, the DNA is TGCAGCGGGCTACAGGAGAACACTGAAGCTTTCTTT.

The chain has TRBV12-5 and TRBJ2-1, with D possibly matching TRBD2 (7 bases). Germline assignment: CDR1 LGHNT and CDR2 FRNRAP. The CDR3 is made up of 16 amino acids. The V end lost 3 bases, the J end lost 5 bases, and 17 bases lay between the germline ends. The CDR3: CASGFSKGDYDNEQFF. The CDR3 DNA sequence: TGTGCTAGTGGTTTCTCCAAGGGGGACTATGACAATGAGCAGTTCTTC.

The rearrangement joins TRBV12-5 to TRBJ2-7, with a weak D call TRBD2 (7 bases). Germline assignment: CDR1 LGHNT and CDR2 FRNRAP. V lost 2 bases, J lost 0 bases, and 17 bases lay in between. This CDR3 has 17 amino acids. CDR3 in amino acids: CASGLLNGGGSSYEQYF. CDR3 DNA sequence: TGTGCTAGTGGTTTGTTAAATGGGGGGGGCAGCTCCTACGAGCAGTACTTC.

V gene TRBV30 combines with J gene TRBJ1-2; D gene uncertain. Per the germline V gene, CDR1 is GTSNPN and CDR2 is SVGIG (reference sequence). The CDR3 totals 14 residues. V lost 2 bases and J lost 3, with 13 bases in between. CDR3 residues: CAWSKGKSDYGYTF. The CDR3 nucleotides are TGTGCCTGGAGTAAGGGAAAGTCGGACTATGGCTACACCTTC.

As for this clone: Other nucleotide sequences from this sample produce the same CDR3. This chain connects TRBV10-2 to TRBJ2-3, with unresolved D. The CDR3 runs to 11 residues. The ends were cut back, 3 bases at V and 5 bases at J, with 3 bases in the middle. In germline, CDR1 is WSHSY, CDR2 SAAADI. The CDR3 region has the DNA TGCGCCAGCAGTGAAGGAGATACGCAGTATTTT. The encoded protein is CASSEGDTQYF.

V and J are TRBV19 and TRBJ1-1, with D perhaps TRBD1 (6 bases). The germline gives CDR1 LNHDA, CDR2 SQIVND (reference sequence). The length of the CDR3 is 12 residues. The germline V and J ends were trimmed by 0 bases and 7 bases, with 6 bases remaining between them. The CDR3 protein is CASSIEDSEAFF. The DNA of the CDR3 is TGTGCCAGTAGTATAGAGGACAGTGAAGCTTTCTTT.

On this clone itself: Different DNA sequences within this sample yield the same CDR3. The chain links TRBV27 to TRBJ2-1; no clear D gene. V lost 6 bases and J lost 0, with 6 bases in between. The CDR3 runs to 13 residues. Germline CDR1 reads MNHEY; CDR2 reads SMNVEV (reference sequence). CDR3 DNA: TGTGCCAGCAGAACAGACTCCTACAATGAGCAGTTCTTC. It translates to CASRTDSYNEQFF.

The chain has TRBV7-9 and TRBJ1-1, with D unclear. Germline CDR1 is SEHNR and CDR2 is FQNEAQ (reference sequence). Deletions cut 2 bases from V and 4 bases from J, with 11 bases between. This CDR3 contains 14 residues. CDR3 sequence: CASSLQNSGTEAFF. The CDR3 bases are TGTGCCAGCAGCTTACAGAATTCAGGCACTGAAGCTTTCTTT.

This sequence joins TRBV19 and TRBJ1-2; unclear D gene. The CDR3 extends over 11 amino acids. With 7 bases removed from V and 6 bases from J, the gap between germline ends came to 9 bases. Germline CDR1 is LNHDA and CDR2 is SQIVND (reference sequence). In DNA, the CDR3 is TGTGCCAGTATCGGCGCGGATGGCTACACCTTC. Protein sequence: CASIGADGYTF.

The CDR3 DNA sequence: TGTGCCAGCAGCTTATTGGGCGTCAGGGAAGAGTACGAGCAGTACTTC. Residues: CASSLLGVREEYEQYF. V and J are TRBV11-2 and TRBJ2-7, with D perhaps matching TRBD1 (5 bases). V was cut by 2 bases and J by 4 bases, with 18 bases left in between. This CDR3 is 16 amino acids long. The germline V gene encodes CDR1 SGHAT and CDR2 FQNNGV.

This clone was counted once. The chain carries TRBV19 and TRBJ1-5, with D perhaps matching TRBD1 (6 bases). Germline V lookup: CDR1 LNHDA, CDR2 SQIVND (reference sequence). Trimming pared 3 bases from V and 2 bases from J, leaving 17 bases between. This CDR3 comprises 17 residues. The CDR3 spells CASSIGTPSWGNQPQHF. CDR3 coding DNA: TGTGCCAGTAGTATCGGGACACCTTCATGGGGCAATCAGCCCCAGCATTTT.

About this clone: Other DNA sequences from this sample encode an identical CDR3 as well. This chain uses TRBV9 with TRBJ2-5, with TRBD2 identical over 13 bases. The trim removed 0 bases at V and 4 bases at J, leaving 0 bases unmatched. Germline CDR1 and CDR2: SGDLS and YYNGEE. The CDR3 spans 15 residues. The CDR3 DNA reads as TGTGCCAGCAGCGTAGGACTAGCGGGAGGAGAGACCCAGTACTTC. This codes for CASSVGLAGGETQYF.

This chain connects TRBV6-5 to TRBJ2-7, with 9 bases identical to TRBD1. Germline CDR1 reads MNHEY; CDR2 reads SVGAGI. V shed 6 bases and J 0 bases; nucleotides not matched to a gene: 6. This CDR3 spans 15 amino acids. CDR3 sequence (DNA): TGTGCCAGCAGCGCTACAGGGGGCATCTCCTACGAGCAGTACTTC. This gives the protein CASSATGGISYEQYF.

This chain connects TRBV7-3 to TRBJ2-1, with 9 positions matching TRBD2. Germline-derived CDR1 and CDR2 are SGHTA and FQGTGA. J lost 8 bases, V lost 4 bases, and 9 bases had no gene match. This CDR3 has 15 residues. The CDR3: CASSSRSPSGDEQFF. Written as DNA, the CDR3 is TGTGCCAGCAGCTCTAGGAGCCCTAGCGGGGATGAGCAGTTCTTC.

The V and J genes are TRBV27 and TRBJ2-1; 8 bases match TRBD2. The CDR3 covers 16 residues. V trimming: 5 bases; J trimming: 7 bases; junction bases outside the gene matches: 13. Germline CDR1 reads MNHEY; CDR2 reads SMNVEV (reference sequence). The CDR3 DNA follows: TGTGCCAGCAGTCCCCTAGGTAGCGGGGAGGGGAATGAGCAGTTCTTC. The encoded protein is CASSPLGSGEGNEQFF.

In its sample, this clone was seen once. The chain recombines TRBV29-1 with TRBJ1-2; no definite D call. The CDR3 has 13 amino acids. Trimming cost V 8 bases and J 3 bases, with 16 bases left between them. Germline lookup yields CDR1 SQVTM and CDR2 ANQGSEA. The CDR3 spells CSSLAGEHYGYTF. The CDR3 DNA sequence: TGCAGCTCCCTCGCCGGGGAACACTATGGCTACACCTTC.

The DNA for the CDR3 is TGTGCCAGCATCCCTACGGGAGGGCTCAACTACGAGCAGTACTTC. Translation: CASIPTGGLNYEQYF. The V call is TRBV6-1, the J call TRBJ2-7, with 8 bases lining up with TRBD2. Germline V gene lookup returns CDR1 MNHNS and CDR2 SASEGT. Germline trimming cut 7 bases from V and 3 bases from J; bases unmatched to any gene: 11. CDR3 length: 15 amino acids.

In nucleotides, the CDR3 is TGTGCCAGCAGTCGCCCCGGGGGGTACAATGAGCAGTTCTTC. It specifies CASSRPGGYNEQFF. The chain uses TRBV6-5 and TRBJ2-1, with 7 nucleotides matching TRBD2. The CDR3 covers 14 residues. The germline gives CDR1 MNHEY, CDR2 SVGAGI. V shed 5 bases and J 4 bases; nucleotides not matched to a gene: 5.

The rearrangement uses TRBV10-1 and TRBJ2-3, with D perhaps assigned TRBD1 or TRBD2 (5 bases each). The CDR3 is made up of 13 amino acids. V was pared by 5 bases and J by 3 bases, with 9 bases between. Germline V gives CDR1 WNHNN, CDR2 SYGVQD (reference sequence). The CDR3 DNA sequence: TGCGCCAGCAGTACGGGGCAGACAGATACGCAGTATTTT. This codes for CASSTGQTDTQYF.